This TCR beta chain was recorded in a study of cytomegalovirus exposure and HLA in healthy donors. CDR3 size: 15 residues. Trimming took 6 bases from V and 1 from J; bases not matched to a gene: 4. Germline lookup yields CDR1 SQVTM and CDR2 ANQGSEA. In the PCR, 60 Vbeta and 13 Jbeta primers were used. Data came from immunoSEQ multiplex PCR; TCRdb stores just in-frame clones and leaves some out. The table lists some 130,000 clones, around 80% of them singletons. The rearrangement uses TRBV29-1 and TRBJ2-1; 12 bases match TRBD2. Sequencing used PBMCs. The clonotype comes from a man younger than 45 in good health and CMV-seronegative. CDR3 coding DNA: TGCAGCGTCCCGACTAGCGGGAGTTCCTACAATGAGCAGTTCTTC. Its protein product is CSVPTSGSSYNEQFF.